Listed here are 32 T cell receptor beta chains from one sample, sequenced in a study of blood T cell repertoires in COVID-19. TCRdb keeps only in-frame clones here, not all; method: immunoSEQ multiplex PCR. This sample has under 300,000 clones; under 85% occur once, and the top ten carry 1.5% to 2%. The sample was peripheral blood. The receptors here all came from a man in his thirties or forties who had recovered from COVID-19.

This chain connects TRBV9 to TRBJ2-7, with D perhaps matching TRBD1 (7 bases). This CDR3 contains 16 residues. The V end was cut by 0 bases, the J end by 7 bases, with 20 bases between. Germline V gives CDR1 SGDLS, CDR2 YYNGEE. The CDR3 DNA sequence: TGTGCCAGCAGCGTAGCCCCCGGGACAGCCGGAGGGGAGCAGTACTTC. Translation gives CASSVAPGTAGGEQYF.

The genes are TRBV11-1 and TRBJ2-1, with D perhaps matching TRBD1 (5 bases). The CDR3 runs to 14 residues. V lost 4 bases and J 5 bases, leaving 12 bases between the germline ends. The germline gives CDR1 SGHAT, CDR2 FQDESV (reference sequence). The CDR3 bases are TGTGCCAGCAGCTCGAACAGGCCACACAATGAGCAGTTCTTC. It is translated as CASSSNRPHNEQFF.

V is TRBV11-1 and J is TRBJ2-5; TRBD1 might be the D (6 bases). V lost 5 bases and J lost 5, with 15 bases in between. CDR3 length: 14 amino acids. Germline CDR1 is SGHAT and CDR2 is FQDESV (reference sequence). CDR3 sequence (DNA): TGTGCCAGCAGCCCAGGGGTGATCTTCGAGACCCAGTACTTC. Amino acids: CASSPGVIFETQYF.

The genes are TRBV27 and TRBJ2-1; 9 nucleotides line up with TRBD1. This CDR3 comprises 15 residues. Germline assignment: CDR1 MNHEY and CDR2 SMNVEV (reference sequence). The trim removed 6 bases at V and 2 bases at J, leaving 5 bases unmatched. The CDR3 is CASSPTGGAYNEQFF. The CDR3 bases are TGTGCCAGCAGCCCGACAGGGGGGGCCTACAATGAGCAGTTCTTC.

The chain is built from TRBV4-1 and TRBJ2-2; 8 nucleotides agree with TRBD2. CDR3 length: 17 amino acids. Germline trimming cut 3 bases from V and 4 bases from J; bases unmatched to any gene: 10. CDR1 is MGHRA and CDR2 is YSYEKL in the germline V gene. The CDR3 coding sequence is TGCGCCAGCAGCCATTATGGACTAGCTAGATCCACCGGGGAGCTGTTTTTT. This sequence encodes CASSHYGLARSTGELFF.

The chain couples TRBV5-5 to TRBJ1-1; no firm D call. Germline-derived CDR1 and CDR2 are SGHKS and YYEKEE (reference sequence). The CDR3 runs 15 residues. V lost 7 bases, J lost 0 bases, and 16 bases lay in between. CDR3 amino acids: CASFSIQLLNTEAFF. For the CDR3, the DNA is TGTGCCAGCTTTTCCATACAGTTACTGAACACTGAAGCTTTCTTT. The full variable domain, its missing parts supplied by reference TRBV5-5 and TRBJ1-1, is DAGVTQSPTHLIKTRGQQVTLRCSPISGHKSVSWYQQVLGQGPQFIFQYYEKEERGRGNFPDRFSARQFPNYSSELNVNALLLGDSALYLCASFSIQLLNTEAFFGQGTRLTVV.

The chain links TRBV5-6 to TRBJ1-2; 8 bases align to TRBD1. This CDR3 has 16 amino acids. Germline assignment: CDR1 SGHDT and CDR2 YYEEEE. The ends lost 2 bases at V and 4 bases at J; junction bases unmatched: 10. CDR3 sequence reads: CASSFTTGGRFYGYTF. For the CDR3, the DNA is TGTGCCAGCAGCTTCACTACAGGGGGTAGATTCTATGGCTACACCTTC.

Written as DNA, the CDR3 is TGCGCCAGCAGCTTGGTTCCAACTCAAGAGACCCAGTACTTC. It encodes CASSLVPTQETQYF. The chain employs TRBV5-1 and TRBJ2-5; D is unclear. CDR3 length: 14 residues. The ends were cut back, 0 bases at V and 2 bases at J, with 8 bases in the middle. In germline, CDR1 is SGHRS, CDR2 YFSETQ.

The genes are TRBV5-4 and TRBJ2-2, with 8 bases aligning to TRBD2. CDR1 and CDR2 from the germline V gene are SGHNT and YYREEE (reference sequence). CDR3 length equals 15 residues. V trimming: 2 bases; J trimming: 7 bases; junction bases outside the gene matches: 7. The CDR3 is CASSLGAGELGELFF. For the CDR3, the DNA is TGTGCCAGCAGCTTAGGAGCGGGGGAACTCGGGGAGCTGTTTTTT.

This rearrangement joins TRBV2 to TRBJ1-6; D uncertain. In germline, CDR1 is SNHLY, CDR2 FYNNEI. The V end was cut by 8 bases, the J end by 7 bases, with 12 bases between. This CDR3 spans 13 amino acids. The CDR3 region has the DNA TGTGCCAGCGTCGCTGGCCTGAATTCACCCCTCCACTTT. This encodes CASVAGLNSPLHF.

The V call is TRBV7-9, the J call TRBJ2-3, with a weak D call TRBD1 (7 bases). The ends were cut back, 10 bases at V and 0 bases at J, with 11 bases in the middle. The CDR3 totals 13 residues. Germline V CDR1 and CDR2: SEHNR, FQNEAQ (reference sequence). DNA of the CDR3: TGTGCCACAGGGGGGTATAGCACAGATACGCAGTATTTT. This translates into CATGGYSTDTQYF. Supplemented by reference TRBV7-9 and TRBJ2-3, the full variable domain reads DTGVSQNPRHKITKRGQNVTFRCDPISEHNRLYWYRQTLGQGPEFLTYFQNEAQLEKSRLLSDRFSAERPKGSFSTLEIQRTEQGDSAMYLCATGGYSTDTQYFGPGTRLTVL.

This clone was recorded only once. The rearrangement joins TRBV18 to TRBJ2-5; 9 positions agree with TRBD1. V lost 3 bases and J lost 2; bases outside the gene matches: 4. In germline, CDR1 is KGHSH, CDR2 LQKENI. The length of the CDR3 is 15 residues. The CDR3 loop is CASSPDRGGQETQYF. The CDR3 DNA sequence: TGTGCCAGCTCACCGGACAGGGGTGGACAAGAGACCCAGTACTTC. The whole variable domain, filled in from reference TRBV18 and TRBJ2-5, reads NAGVMQNPRHLVRRRGQEARLRCSPMKGHSHVYWYRQLPEEGLKFMVYLQKENIIDESGMPKERFSAEFPKEGPSILRIQQVVRGDSAAYFCASSPDRGGQETQYFGPGTRLLVL.

This CDR3 is CASGTSADYEQYF. DNA of the CDR3: TGTGCCAGCGGGACTAGCGCAGACTACGAGCAGTACTTC. The V and J genes are TRBV6-5 and TRBJ2-7; 10 positions agree with TRBD2. Germline-derived CDR1 and CDR2 are MNHEY and SVGAGI. The V segment lost 8 bases and the J segment 3 bases; nucleotides outside the gene matches: 4. The CDR3 has 13 amino acids.

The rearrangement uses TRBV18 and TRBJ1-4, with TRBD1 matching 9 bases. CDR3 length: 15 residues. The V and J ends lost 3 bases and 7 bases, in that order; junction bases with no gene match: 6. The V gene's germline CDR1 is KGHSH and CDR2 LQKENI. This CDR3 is CASSPLQGAREKLFF. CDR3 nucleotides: TGTGCCAGCTCACCGCTACAGGGGGCGCGTGAAAAACTGTTTTTT.

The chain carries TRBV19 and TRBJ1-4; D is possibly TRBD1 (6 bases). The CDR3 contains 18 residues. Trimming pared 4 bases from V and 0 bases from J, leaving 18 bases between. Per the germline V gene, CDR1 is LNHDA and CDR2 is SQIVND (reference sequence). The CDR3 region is CASSRIQGSKATNEKLFF. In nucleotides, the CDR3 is TGTGCCAGTAGTAGGATACAGGGTTCTAAGGCAACTAATGAAAAACTGTTTTTT.

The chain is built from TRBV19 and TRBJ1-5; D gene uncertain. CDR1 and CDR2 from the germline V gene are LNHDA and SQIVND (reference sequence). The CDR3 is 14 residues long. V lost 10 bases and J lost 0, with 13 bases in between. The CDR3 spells CATSNLFSNQPQHF. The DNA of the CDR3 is TGTGCCACCTCGAATCTATTTAGCAATCAGCCCCAGCATTTT.

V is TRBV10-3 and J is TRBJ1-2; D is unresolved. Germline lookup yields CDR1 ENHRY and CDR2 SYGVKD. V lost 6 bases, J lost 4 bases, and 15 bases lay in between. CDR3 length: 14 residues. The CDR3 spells CAIRAEVSGYGYTF. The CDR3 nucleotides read TGTGCCATCAGAGCAGAGGTATCGGGCTATGGCTACACCTTC.

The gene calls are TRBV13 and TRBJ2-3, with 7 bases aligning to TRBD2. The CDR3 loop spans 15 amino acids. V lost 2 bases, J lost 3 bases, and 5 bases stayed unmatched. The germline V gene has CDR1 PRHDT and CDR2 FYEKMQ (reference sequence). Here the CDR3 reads CASSLRVGGTDTQYF. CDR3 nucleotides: TGTGCCAGCAGCTTACGTGTGGGAGGGACAGATACGCAGTATTTT.

The CDR3 spells CASSQATESSGYTF. The CDR3 DNA reads TGCGCCAGCAGCCAAGCAACAGAATCCTCTGGCTACACCTTC. J is TRBJ1-2 and V is TRBV4-1; D uncertain. The CDR3 sequence is 14 residues long. In germline, CDR1 is MGHRA, CDR2 YSYEKL. Trimming took off 1 base at V and 7 bases at J, with 13 bases between the two ends.

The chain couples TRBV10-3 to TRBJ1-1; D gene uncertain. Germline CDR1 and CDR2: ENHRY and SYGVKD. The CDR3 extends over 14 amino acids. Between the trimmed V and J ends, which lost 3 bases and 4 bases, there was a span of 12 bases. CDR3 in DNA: TGTGCCATCAGTGAAAGAGGTCGGGGCACTGAAGCTTTCTTT. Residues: CAISERGRGTEAFF.

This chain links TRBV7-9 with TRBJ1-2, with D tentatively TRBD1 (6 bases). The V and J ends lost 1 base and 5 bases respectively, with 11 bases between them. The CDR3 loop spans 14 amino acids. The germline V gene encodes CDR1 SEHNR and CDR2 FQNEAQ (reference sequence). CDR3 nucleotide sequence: TGTGCCAGCAGCTTAGAAACAGGGTATTATGGCTACACCTTC. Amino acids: CASSLETGYYGYTF.

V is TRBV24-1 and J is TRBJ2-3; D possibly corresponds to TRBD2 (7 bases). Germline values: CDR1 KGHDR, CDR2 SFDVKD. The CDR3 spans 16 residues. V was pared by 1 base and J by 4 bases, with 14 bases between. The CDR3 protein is CATSDFTQGRADTQYF. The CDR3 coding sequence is TGTGCCACCAGTGATTTTACGCAGGGGAGGGCAGATACGCAGTATTTT.

CDR3 nucleotides: TGTGCCAGCAGCAACGGAACGACTCCGACCTTCGGGGTGTGGTATCAGCCCCAGCATTTT. As protein: CASSNGTTPTFGVWYQPQHF. This chain links TRBV21-1 with TRBJ1-5. TRBV21-1 represents a pseudogene. The CDR3 contains 20 residues.

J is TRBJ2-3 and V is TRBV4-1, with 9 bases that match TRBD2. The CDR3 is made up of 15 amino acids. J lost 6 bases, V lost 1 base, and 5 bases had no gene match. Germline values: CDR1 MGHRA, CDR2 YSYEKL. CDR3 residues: CASSQVGLARDTQYF. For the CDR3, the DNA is TGCGCCAGCAGCCAAGTGGGACTAGCAAGGGATACGCAGTATTTT.

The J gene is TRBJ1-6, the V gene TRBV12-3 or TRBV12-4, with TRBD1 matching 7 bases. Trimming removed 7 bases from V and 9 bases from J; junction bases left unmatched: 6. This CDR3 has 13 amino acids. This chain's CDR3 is CASNKGAGSPLHF. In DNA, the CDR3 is TGTGCCAGCAATAAGGGGGCAGGTTCACCCCTCCACTTT.

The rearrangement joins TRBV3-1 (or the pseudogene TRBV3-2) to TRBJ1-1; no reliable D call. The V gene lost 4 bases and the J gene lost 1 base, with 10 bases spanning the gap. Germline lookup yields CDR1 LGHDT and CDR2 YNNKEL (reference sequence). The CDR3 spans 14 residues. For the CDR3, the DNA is TGTGCCAGCAGCCTTACTATGGGGAACACTGAAGCTTTCTTT. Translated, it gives CASSLTMGNTEAFF.

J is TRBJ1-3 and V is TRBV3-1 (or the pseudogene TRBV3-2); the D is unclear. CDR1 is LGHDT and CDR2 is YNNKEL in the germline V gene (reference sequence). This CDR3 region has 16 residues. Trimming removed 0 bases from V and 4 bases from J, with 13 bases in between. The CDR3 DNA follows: TGTGCCAGCAGCCAAGATCGAGGGTTTCGCGGAAACACCATATATTTT. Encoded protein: CASSQDRGFRGNTIYF.

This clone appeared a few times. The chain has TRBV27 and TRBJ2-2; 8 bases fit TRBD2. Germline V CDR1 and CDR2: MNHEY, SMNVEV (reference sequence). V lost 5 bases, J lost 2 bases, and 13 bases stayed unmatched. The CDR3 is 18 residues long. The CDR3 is CASSPHLGAGANTGELFF. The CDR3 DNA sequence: TGTGCCAGCAGTCCTCACCTGGGAGCGGGGGCCAACACCGGGGAGCTGTTTTTT.

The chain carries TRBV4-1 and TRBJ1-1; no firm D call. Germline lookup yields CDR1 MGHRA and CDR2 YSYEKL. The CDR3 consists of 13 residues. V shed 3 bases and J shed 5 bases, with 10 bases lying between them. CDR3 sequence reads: CASSQEGDTEAFF. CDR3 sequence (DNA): TGCGCCAGCAGCCAGGAGGGTGATACTGAAGCTTTCTTT.

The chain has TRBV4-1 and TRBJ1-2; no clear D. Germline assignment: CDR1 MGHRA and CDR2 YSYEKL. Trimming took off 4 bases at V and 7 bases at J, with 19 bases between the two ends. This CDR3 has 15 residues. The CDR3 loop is CASSLVGGLGGGYTF. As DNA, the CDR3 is TGCGCCAGCAGCCTTGTGGGAGGGTTAGGTGGTGGCTACACCTTC.

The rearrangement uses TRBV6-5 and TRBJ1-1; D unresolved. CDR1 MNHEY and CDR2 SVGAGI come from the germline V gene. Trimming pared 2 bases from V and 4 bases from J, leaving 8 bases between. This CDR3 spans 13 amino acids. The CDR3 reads CASSYTEATEAFF. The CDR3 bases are TGTGCCAGCAGTTACACTGAGGCCACTGAAGCTTTCTTT.

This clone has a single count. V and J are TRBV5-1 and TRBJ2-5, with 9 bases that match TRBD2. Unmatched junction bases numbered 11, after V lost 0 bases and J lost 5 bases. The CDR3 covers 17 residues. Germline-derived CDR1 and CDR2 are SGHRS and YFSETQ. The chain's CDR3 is CASSLGAGGTVWETQYF. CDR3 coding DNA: TGCGCCAGCAGCTTGGGAGCGGGGGGAACAGTATGGGAGACCCAGTACTTC.